This T cell receptor (beta chain) was profiled in a study of blood T cell repertoires in COVID-19. Study-level background: The study drew acute and convalescent COVID-19 samples from the United States, Italy and Spain.

The CDR3 is made up of 15 amino acids. CDR1 and CDR2 (germline): MNHEY, SVGAGI. With V trimmed by 7 bases and J by 5 bases, 8 bases remained unmatched. Method: immunoSEQ multiplex PCR; TCRdb's copy keeps in-frame clones and lacks some. The table lists about 240,000 clones, approximately 90% of them singletons. The receptor's source is a man aged 60 to 69 who had recovered from COVID-19. This chain uses TRBV6-5 with TRBJ2-5, with 12 bases aligning to TRBD1. Sequencing was done on a sample of peripheral blood. The CDR3 reads CASTAPGTGGETQYF. The CDR3 bases are TGTGCCAGCACCGCCCCCGGGACAGGGGGCGAGACCCAGTACTTC.